The 31 T cell receptor beta chains listed next were all sequenced from one sample in a study of blood T cell repertoires in COVID-19. TCRdb's table, derived via immunoSEQ multiplex PCR, lists solely in-frame clones and lacks some. The repertoire holds approximately 280,000 clones, roughly 85% seen once, with 5% in the top ten. The material sequenced was PBMCs or T cells enriched from blood (not recorded which). The receptor source for this set is a man between 40 and 49 years old who had been exposed to COVID-19.

This clone was seen just once. The gene calls are TRBV12-5 and TRBJ2-7; the D is unclear. Trimming removed 6 bases at V and 4 bases at J, with 13 bases between. From germline, CDR1 is LGHNT and CDR2 FRNRAP. The CDR3 length is 13 residues. CDR3 sequence: CASGRSGRYEQYF. For the CDR3, the DNA is TGTGCTAGTGGCCGCTCAGGCAGGTACGAGCAGTACTTC.

The chain has TRBV27 and TRBJ2-1, with 8 bases lining up with TRBD2. J gave up 8 bases and V 2 bases, and 11 bases lay outside the gene matches. Germline V gene sequence: CDR1 MNHEY, CDR2 SMNVEV (reference sequence). The CDR3 runs 16 residues. CDR3 coding DNA: TGTGCCAGCAGTTTAACCGGGACTAGTGCGTTGGATGAGCAGTTCTTC. As protein: CASSLTGTSALDEQFF.

The chain recombines TRBV27 with TRBJ2-1; 12 bases are shared with TRBD1. CDR1 is MNHEY and CDR2 is SMNVEV in the germline V gene (reference sequence). Trimming at V came to 0 bases and at J to 4 bases, leaving 4 bases not matched to a gene. The CDR3 has 17 amino acids. This CDR3 reads CASSLSGTGGWYNEQFF. The DNA of the CDR3 is TGTGCCAGCAGTTTATCTGGGACAGGGGGCTGGTACAATGAGCAGTTCTTC.

V and J are TRBV14 and TRBJ1-1; unclear D gene. The length of the CDR3 is 18 residues. V lost 3 bases and J 3 bases, leaving 23 bases between the germline ends. CDR1 SGHDN and CDR2 FVKESK come from the germline V gene. CDR3 region: CASSQRVFERAMDTEAFF. The DNA of the CDR3 is TGTGCCAGCAGCCAGCGCGTGTTTGAGCGGGCGATGGACACTGAAGCTTTCTTT. Full variable domain (rest looked up from reference TRBV14 and TRBJ1-1): EAGVTQFPSHSVIEKGQTVTLRCDPISGHDNLYWYRRVMGKEIKFLLHFVKESKQDESGMPNNRFLAERTGGTYSTLKVQPAELEDSGVYFCASSQRVFERAMDTEAFFGQGTRLTVV.

This clone was seen just once. V is TRBV27 and J is TRBJ2-7; 9 nucleotides line up with TRBD2. The CDR3 runs 15 residues. V lost 3 bases, J lost 2 bases, and 5 bases stayed unmatched. In germline, CDR1 is MNHEY, CDR2 SMNVEV (reference sequence). The CDR3 here is CASSLGGRGPYEQYF. CDR3 DNA sequence: TGTGCCAGCAGTTTGGGCGGGAGGGGACCCTACGAGCAGTACTTC.

The rearrangement joins TRBV30 to TRBJ1-1; the D gene is possibly TRBD1 (6 bases). Trimming removed 5 bases at V and 10 bases at J, with 23 bases between. CDR1 and CDR2 from the germline V gene are GTSNPN and SVGIG (reference sequence). CDR3 length: 14 amino acids. CDR3 region: CAWRLIGGEGRAFF. DNA of the CDR3: TGTGCCTGGCGTCTAATAGGGGGAGAGGGACGAGCTTTCTTT.

The V gene is TRBV5-5, the J gene TRBJ1-2; 7 bases agree with TRBD1. CDR1 is SGHKS, CDR2 YYEKEE, per germline (reference sequence). With 4 bases clipped from V and 5 bases from J, the junction kept 8 bases outside the gene matches. There are 14 residues in the CDR3. CDR3 loop: CASSPTGSRYGYTF. The DNA for the CDR3 is TGTGCCAGCAGCCCGACAGGGTCGCGGTATGGCTACACCTTC.

J is TRBJ1-3 and V is TRBV30; no reliable D call. Trimming cost V 1 base and J 0 bases, with 7 bases left between them. Germline V CDR1 and CDR2: GTSNPN, SVGIG (reference sequence). The CDR3 is 14 residues long. The CDR3 is CAWSASSSGNTIYF. In DNA form, the CDR3 reads TGTGCCTGGAGTGCTAGTTCCTCTGGAAACACCATATATTTT.

CDR3 nucleotides: TGTGCCAGCAGCATGGGGGTAAGCGCTGTCGGGGAGCTGTTTTTT. Residues: CASSMGVSAVGELFF. The chain uses TRBV5-4 and TRBJ2-2, with D possibly called TRBD1 or TRBD2 (5 bases each). With 4 bases removed from V and 7 bases from J, the gap between germline ends came to 17 bases. CDR3 size: 15 residues. Germline CDR1 reads SGHNT; CDR2 reads YYREEE (reference sequence).

This sequence joins TRBV9 and TRBJ2-6, with 9 positions matching TRBD1. Germline CDR1 SGDLS, CDR2 YYNGEE. V lost 1 base, J lost 1 base, and 6 bases stayed unmatched. The CDR3 extends over 18 amino acids. This CDR3 reads CASSVSVTGGSGANVLTF. The CDR3 region has the DNA TGTGCCAGCAGCGTATCGGTGACAGGGGGATCTGGGGCCAACGTCCTGACTTTC.

The chain carries TRBV10-3 and TRBJ2-7, with 8 nucleotides matching TRBD2. The ends lost 6 bases at V and 6 bases at J; junction bases unmatched: 7. Germline V gene data show CDR1 as ENHRY and CDR2 as SYGVKD. This CDR3 contains 13 residues. This chain's CDR3 is CAIRSGRSSEQYF. The CDR3 nucleotides read TGTGCCATCAGGAGCGGGAGATCATCCGAGCAGTACTTC.

This rearrangement joins TRBV2 to TRBJ1-5; unclear D gene. There are 15 residues in the CDR3. The V gene's germline CDR1 is SNHLY and CDR2 FYNNEI. Deletions cut 4 bases from V and 7 bases from J, with 17 bases between. DNA of the CDR3: TGTGCCAGCAGTGTCGGACGTGTAGCGCGGCAGCCCCAGCATTTT. Translated: CASSVGRVARQPQHF.

In its sample, this clone was seen once. CDR3 region: CASSQDTGRNAYGYTF. The DNA for the CDR3 is TGCGCCAGCAGCCAAGATACAGGCAGAAACGCCTATGGCTACACCTTC. The V gene is TRBV4-1, the J gene TRBJ1-2, with TRBD1 as a possible D gene (5 bases). Germline V gene lookup returns CDR1 MGHRA and CDR2 YSYEKL. CDR3 size: 16 residues. Trimming pared 0 bases from V and 4 bases from J, leaving 15 bases between.

The rearrangement links TRBV29-1 to TRBJ2-7; TRBD1 might be the D (5 bases). CDR3 length equals 11 residues. V lost 7 bases, J lost 6 bases, and 13 bases lay in between. CDR1 and CDR2 from the germline V gene are SQVTM and ANQGSEA. The CDR3 sequence: CSAQVSLEQYF. CDR3 nucleotide sequence: TGCAGCGCACAGGTTTCTCTCGAGCAGTACTTC.

The chain joins TRBV19 to TRBJ2-3; D is perhaps TRBD2 (6 bases). V lost 3 bases, J lost 4 bases, and 11 bases lay in between. The CDR3 covers 14 residues. Germline loops: CDR1 LNHDA, CDR2 SQIVND (reference sequence). The CDR3 region has the DNA TGTGCCAGTAGTATCGGGGGAAATGCAGATACGCAGTATTTT. Translated: CASSIGGNADTQYF.

CDR3 DNA sequence: TGTGCCAGTTGGGACAGGGCCTATTCTCGGGTCACTGAAGCTTTCTTT. Translation: CASWDRAYSRVTEAFF. The chain combines TRBV19 with TRBJ1-1; 9 nucleotides agree with TRBD1. CDR1 is LNHDA and CDR2 is SQIVND in the germline V gene (reference sequence). The junction had 14 bases not matched to a gene; V was cut back by 8 bases and J by 4 bases. CDR3 length equals 16 residues.

The genes are TRBV28 and TRBJ2-2; D is unresolved. The V and J ends lost 6 bases and 4 bases respectively, with 12 bases between them. The CDR3 sequence is 14 residues long. CDR1 MDHEN and CDR2 SYDVKM come from the germline V gene. The CDR3 nucleotides are TGTGCCAGCAGGGGTGGAGCCCCCACCGGGGAGCTGTTTTTT. It codes for CASRGGAPTGELFF.

The chain has TRBV7-2 and TRBJ2-7; 9 bases align to TRBD1. Losses at the gene ends were 4 bases for V and 5 bases for J; bases not matched to a gene: 9. The CDR3 is made up of 15 amino acids. Germline-derived CDR1 and CDR2 are SGHTA and FQGNSA. The CDR3 loop is CASSWIRDRVHEQYF. The CDR3 DNA sequence: TGTGCCAGCAGCTGGATCCGGGACAGGGTCCACGAGCAGTACTTC.

This clone showed up just once. This rearrangement joins TRBV5-4 to TRBJ1-4; TRBD1 matches at 8 bases. The CDR3 consists of 14 residues. The germline gives CDR1 SGHNT, CDR2 YYREEE (reference sequence). The J segment lost 5 bases and the V segment lost 4 bases, leaving 4 bases of the junction unmatched. CDR3 bases: TGTGCCAGCAGCACAAGGACAGGGAATGAAAAACTGTTTTTT. Encoded protein: CASSTRTGNEKLFF.

The CDR3 region is CASSLRRRPGLGEQYF. As DNA, the CDR3 is TGTGCCAGTAGTCTACGGCGACGGCCGGGATTGGGAGAGCAGTACTTC. This chain links TRBV19 with TRBJ2-7; perhaps TRBD2 as D (5 bases). Germline values: CDR1 LNHDA, CDR2 SQIVND (reference sequence). V was clipped by 5 bases and J by 7 bases, with 24 bases between them. CDR3 length equals 16 residues.

The rearrangement links TRBV6-1 to TRBJ2-7; 7 positions agree with TRBD1. V lost 4 bases, J lost 3 bases, and 12 bases stayed unmatched. Germline V lookup: CDR1 MNHNS, CDR2 SASEGT. This CDR3 has 16 residues. Here the CDR3 reads CASSVSWGTADYEQYF. The CDR3 DNA reads TGTGCCAGCAGTGTATCGTGGGGGACAGCAGACTACGAGCAGTACTTC.

The V gene is TRBV9, the J gene TRBJ2-5; 10 bases are a match to TRBD2. Per the germline V gene, CDR1 is SGDLS and CDR2 is YYNGEE. The V segment lost 0 bases and the J segment 5 bases; nucleotides outside the gene matches: 7. This CDR3 spans 16 amino acids. CDR3 bases: TGTGCCAGCAGCGTAGCTCTAGCGGGAGTCGGTGAGACCCAGTACTTC. Translation: CASSVALAGVGETQYF.

V gene TRBV18 combines with J gene TRBJ1-1; perhaps TRBD1 as D (6 bases). CDR3 length equals 12 residues. CDR1 and CDR2 (germline): KGHSH, LQKENI. V lost 4 bases to trimming and J lost 7 bases, with 10 bases between them. The CDR3, as DNA: TGTGCCAGCTCACGGGACATAATTGAAGCTTTCTTT. This codes for CASSRDIIEAFF.

This chain connects TRBV28 to TRBJ2-3; possibly TRBD2 for D (5 bases). The CDR3 covers 14 residues. Looked up from germline, CDR1 is MDHEN and CDR2 is SYDVKM. Trimming shortened V by 11 bases and J by 0 bases, and 15 bases separated the two germline ends. In DNA form, the CDR3 reads TGTGCCTCCGAAGGTTCGGGAAGCACAGATACGCAGTATTTT. This codes for CASEGSGSTDTQYF.

In this sample, this clone turned up once. The chain carries TRBV7-3 and TRBJ2-5, with D possibly TRBD2 on 5 matching bases. The V end lost 0 bases, the J end lost 2 bases, and 7 bases lay between the germline ends. The germline CDR1 and CDR2 sequences are SGHTA and FQGTGA. The CDR3 loop spans 14 amino acids. CDR3 region: CASSLTGAQETQYF. In DNA, the CDR3 is TGTGCCAGCAGCTTAACGGGAGCACAAGAGACCCAGTACTTC.

This clone has just one count. This rearrangement joins TRBV30 to TRBJ1-5; the match to TRBD1 covers 10 bases. With V trimmed by 2 bases and J by 7 bases, 5 bases remained unmatched. The CDR3 spans 14 residues. Germline loops: CDR1 GTSNPN, CDR2 SVGIG (reference sequence). The CDR3 spells CAWSTGTGAQPQHF. As DNA, the CDR3 is TGTGCCTGGAGTACCGGGACAGGGGCGCAGCCCCAGCATTTT.

The CDR3 loop is CASSPRAGNTEAFF. In DNA form, the CDR3 reads TGCGCCAGCAGCCCGAGGGCTGGTAACACTGAAGCTTTCTTT. The V and J genes are TRBV10-1 and TRBJ1-1; D unclear. Germline CDR1 is WNHNN and CDR2 is SYGVQD (reference sequence). Trimming removed 6 bases at V and 2 bases at J, with 13 bases between. This CDR3 region has 14 residues.

The chain combines TRBV3-1 (or the pseudogene TRBV3-2) with TRBJ2-2; 13 bases align to TRBD2. Germline values: CDR1 LGHDT, CDR2 YNNKEL (reference sequence). The CDR3 is made up of 17 amino acids. After removal of 1 base from V and 6 bases from J, the junction contained 5 bases not matched to a gene. The CDR3 region is CASSQGLAGGSAGELFF. DNA for the CDR3: TGTGCCAGCAGCCAAGGACTAGCGGGAGGAAGCGCCGGGGAGCTGTTTTTT.

The chain recombines TRBV5-1 with TRBJ2-4; possibly TRBD1 for D (6 bases). With 0 bases removed from V and 9 bases from J, the gap between germline ends came to 13 bases. CDR1 is SGHRS, CDR2 YFSETQ, per germline. This CDR3 region has 14 residues. The chain's CDR3 is CASSLAAGVGIQYF. As DNA, the CDR3 is TGCGCCAGCAGCTTGGCGGCAGGGGTGGGCATTCAGTACTTC.

This chain uses TRBV5-4 with TRBJ2-6; D remains unclear. Trimming shortened V by 0 bases and J by 4 bases, and 5 bases separated the two germline ends. This CDR3 comprises 14 residues. The germline CDR1 and CDR2 sequences are SGHNT and YYREEE (reference sequence). CDR3 nucleotides: TGTGCCAGCAGCTTGGTGACAGGGGCCAACGTCCTGACTTTC. Amino acid sequence: CASSLVTGANVLTF.

CDR3 DNA: TGTGCCAGCAGGGTCGGACTAGCGGGAGGTGAGCAGTTCTTC. Translating gives CASRVGLAGGEQFF. The rearrangement joins TRBV2 to TRBJ2-1, with 14 bases fitting TRBD2. This CDR3 region has 14 residues. V was clipped by 6 bases and J by 9 bases; unmatched bases: 4. Germline CDR1 reads SNHLY; CDR2 reads FYNNEI. The variable domain in full, completed from reference TRBV2 and TRBJ2-1, reads EPEVTQTPSHQVTQMGQEVILRCVPISNHLYFYWYRQILGQKVEFLVSFYNNEISEKSEIFDDQFSVERPDGSNFTLKIRSTKLEDSAMYFCASRVGLAGGEQFFGPGTRLTVL.